One and the same sample provided the 2 T cell receptor beta chains below, sequenced in a study of immune heterogeneity within non-small cell lung tumors (dated by TCRdb to the late 2010s). TCRdb lists the instrument as HiSeq X Ten. The TCR beta CDR3 region was amplified with a multiplex PCR system whose first round of roughly 11 cycles used 32 V-gene forward primers and 13 J-gene reverse primers. The public reads were reprocessed in TCRdb via fastp at Q25 and MiXCR, keeping in-frame beta chains. Duplicate CDR3 protein sequences are folded into a single record with the most common DNA and genes. In all, the sample holds tens of thousands of distinct CDR3 sequences, and around 30% of those were seen once. The ten largest clones represent 3% to 4.5% of the sample. The TCR template was genomic DNA extracted from bulk tumor tissue, and about 0.6 ug of gDNA was amplified for each sample. During surgery, multiple biopsies were taken from each primary tumor, with sampling sites spaced as far apart as possible within the tumor mass. The study cohort was described as untreated, and the patients were newly diagnosed NSCLC cases having curative surgery.

Input material: lung tumor tissue. The receptors here all came from a man in his forties with non-small cell lung cancer.

The rearrangement joins TRBV7-8 to TRBJ2-1; 9 bases map to TRBD2. This CDR3 has 15 amino acids. The V segment lost 5 bases and the J segment 5 bases; nucleotides outside the gene matches: 7. From germline, CDR1 is SGHVS and CDR2 FQNEAQ. CDR3 nucleotide sequence: TGTGCCAGCAGCCCAACTAGCGGGCTTAACAATGAGCAGTTCTTC. Translated, it gives CASSPTSGLNNEQFF.

This clonotype has a count of ten or more. The gene calls are TRBV19 and TRBJ2-7; D is perhaps TRBD1 (5 bases). Looked up from germline, CDR1 is LNHDA and CDR2 is SQIVND (reference sequence). This CDR3 is 14 amino acids long. Trimming removed 4 bases from V and 1 base from J, with 11 bases in between. The CDR3 nucleotides are TGTGCCAGTAGTACACAACAGGCTTCCTACGAGCAGTACTTC. Its protein is CASSTQQASYEQYF.